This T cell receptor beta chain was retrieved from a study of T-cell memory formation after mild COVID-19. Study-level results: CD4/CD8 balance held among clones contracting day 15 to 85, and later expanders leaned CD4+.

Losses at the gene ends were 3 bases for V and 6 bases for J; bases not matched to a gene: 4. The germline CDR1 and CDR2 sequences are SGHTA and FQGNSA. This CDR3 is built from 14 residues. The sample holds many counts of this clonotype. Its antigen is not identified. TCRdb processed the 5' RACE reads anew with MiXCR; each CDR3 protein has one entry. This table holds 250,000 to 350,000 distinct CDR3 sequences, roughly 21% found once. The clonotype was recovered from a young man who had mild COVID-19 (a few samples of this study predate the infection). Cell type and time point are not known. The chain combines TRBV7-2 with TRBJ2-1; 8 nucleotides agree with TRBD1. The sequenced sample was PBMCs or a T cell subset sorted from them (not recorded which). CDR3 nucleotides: TGTGCCAGCAGCTTGGACCAGGGGGCCAATGAGCAGTTCTTC. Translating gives CASSLDQGANEQFF.